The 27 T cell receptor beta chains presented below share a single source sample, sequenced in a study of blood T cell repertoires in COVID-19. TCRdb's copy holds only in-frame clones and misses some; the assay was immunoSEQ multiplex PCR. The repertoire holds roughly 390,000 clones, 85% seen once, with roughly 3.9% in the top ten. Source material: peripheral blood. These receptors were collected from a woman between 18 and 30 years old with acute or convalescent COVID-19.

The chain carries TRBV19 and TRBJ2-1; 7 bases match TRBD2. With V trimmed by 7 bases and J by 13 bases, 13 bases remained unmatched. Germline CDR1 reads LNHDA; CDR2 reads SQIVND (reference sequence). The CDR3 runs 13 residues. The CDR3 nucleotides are TGTGCCAGTACCTCGACTAGCACCTCTCCTCAGTTCTTC. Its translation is CASTSTSTSPQFF. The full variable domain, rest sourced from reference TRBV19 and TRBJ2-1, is DGGITQSPKYLFRKEGQNVTLSCEQNLNHDAMYWYRQDPGQGLRLIYYSQIVNDFQKGDIAEGYSVSREKKESFPLTVTSAQKNPTAFYLCASTSTSTSPQFFGPGTRLTVL.

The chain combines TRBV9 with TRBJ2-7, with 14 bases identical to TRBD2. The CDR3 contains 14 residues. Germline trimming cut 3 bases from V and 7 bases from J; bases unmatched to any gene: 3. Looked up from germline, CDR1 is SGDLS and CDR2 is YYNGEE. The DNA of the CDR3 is TGTGCCAGCAGCGCCGGGACTAGCGGGGGTGAGCAGTACTTC. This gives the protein CASSAGTSGGEQYF.

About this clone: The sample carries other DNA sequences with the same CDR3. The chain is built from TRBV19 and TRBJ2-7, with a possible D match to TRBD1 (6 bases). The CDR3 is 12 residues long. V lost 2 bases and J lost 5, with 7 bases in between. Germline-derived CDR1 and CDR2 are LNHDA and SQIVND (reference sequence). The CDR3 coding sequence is TGTGCCAGTAGTATACCAGGGGACGAGCAGTACTTC. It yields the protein CASSIPGDEQYF.

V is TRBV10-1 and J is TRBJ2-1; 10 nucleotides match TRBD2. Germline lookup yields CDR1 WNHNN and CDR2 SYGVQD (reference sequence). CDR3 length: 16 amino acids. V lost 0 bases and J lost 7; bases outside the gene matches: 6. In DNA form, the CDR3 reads TGCGCCAGCAGTGAGTCCACGAGCGGGGGGGTAAATGAGCAGTTCTTC. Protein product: CASSESTSGGVNEQFF.

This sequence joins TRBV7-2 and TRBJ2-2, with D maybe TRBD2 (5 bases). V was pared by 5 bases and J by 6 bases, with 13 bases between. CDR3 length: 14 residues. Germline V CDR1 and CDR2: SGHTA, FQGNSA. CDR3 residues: CASSLEGHPGELFF. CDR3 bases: TGTGCCAGCAGCCTTGAGGGCCACCCCGGGGAGCTGTTTTTT.

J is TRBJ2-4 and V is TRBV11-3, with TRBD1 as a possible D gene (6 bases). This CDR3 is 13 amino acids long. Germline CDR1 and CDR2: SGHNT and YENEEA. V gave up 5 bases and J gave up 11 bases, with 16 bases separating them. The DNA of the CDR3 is TGTGCCAGCAGCCTTCAGGGGCTAGGAGTTCAGTACTTC. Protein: CASSLQGLGVQYF.

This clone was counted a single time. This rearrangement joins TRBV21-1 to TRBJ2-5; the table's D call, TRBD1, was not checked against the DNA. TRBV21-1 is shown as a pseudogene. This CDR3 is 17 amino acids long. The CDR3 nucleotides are TGTGCCAGCACCCTCCTCCCCCGGGACAGGGGGCAGGAGACCCAGTACTTC. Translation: CASTLLPRDRGQETQYF.

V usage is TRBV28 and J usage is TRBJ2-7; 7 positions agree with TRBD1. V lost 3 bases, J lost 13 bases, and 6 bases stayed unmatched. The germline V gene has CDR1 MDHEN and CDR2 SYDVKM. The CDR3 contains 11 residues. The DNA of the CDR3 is TGTGCCAGCAGTTTGGGGACAGCCACTTACTTC. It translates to CASSLGTATYF.

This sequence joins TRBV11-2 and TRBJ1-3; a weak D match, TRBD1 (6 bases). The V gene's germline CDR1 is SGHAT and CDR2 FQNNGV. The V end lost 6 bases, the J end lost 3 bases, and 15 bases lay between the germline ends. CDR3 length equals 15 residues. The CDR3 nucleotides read TGTGCCAGCAGTTGGACAGCACTAAATGGAAACACCATATATTTT. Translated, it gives CASSWTALNGNTIYF.

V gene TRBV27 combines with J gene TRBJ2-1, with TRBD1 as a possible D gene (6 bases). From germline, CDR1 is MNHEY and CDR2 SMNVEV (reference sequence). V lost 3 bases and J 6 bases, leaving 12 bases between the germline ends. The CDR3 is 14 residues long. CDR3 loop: CASSLATGFNEQFF. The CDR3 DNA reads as TGTGCCAGCAGTTTGGCCACAGGGTTCAATGAGCAGTTCTTC.

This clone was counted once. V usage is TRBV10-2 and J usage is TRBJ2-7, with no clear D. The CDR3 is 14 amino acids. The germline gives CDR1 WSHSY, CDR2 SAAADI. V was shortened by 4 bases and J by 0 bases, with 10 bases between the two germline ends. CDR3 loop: CASSVASSSYEQYF. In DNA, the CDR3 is TGCGCCAGCAGTGTTGCTAGTAGCTCCTACGAGCAGTACTTC.

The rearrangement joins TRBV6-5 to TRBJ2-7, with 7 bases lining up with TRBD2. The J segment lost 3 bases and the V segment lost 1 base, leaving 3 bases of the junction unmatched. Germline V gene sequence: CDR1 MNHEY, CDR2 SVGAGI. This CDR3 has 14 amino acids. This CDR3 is CASSYLGLFYEQYF. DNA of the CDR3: TGTGCCAGCAGTTACTTGGGACTATTCTACGAGCAGTACTTC.

The CDR3 loop reads CASSSLLAGGPHTGLDTQYF. The CDR3, as DNA: TGTGCCAGCAGCTCCCTTCTAGCGGGGGGGCCTCATACGGGGTTAGATACGCAGTATTTT. V usage is TRBV7-3 and J usage is TRBJ2-3, with 12 bases fitting TRBD2. Germline V lookup: CDR1 SGHTA, CDR2 FQGTGA. Unmatched junction bases numbered 19, after V lost 4 bases and J lost 5 bases. This CDR3 region has 20 residues. The variable domain in full, completed from reference TRBV7-3 and TRBJ2-3, reads GAGVSQTPSNKVTEKGKYVELRCDPISGHTALYWYRQSLGQGPEFLIYFQGTGAADDSGLPNDRFFAVRPEGSVSTLKIQRTERGDSAVYLCASSSLLAGGPHTGLDTQYFGPGTRLTVL.

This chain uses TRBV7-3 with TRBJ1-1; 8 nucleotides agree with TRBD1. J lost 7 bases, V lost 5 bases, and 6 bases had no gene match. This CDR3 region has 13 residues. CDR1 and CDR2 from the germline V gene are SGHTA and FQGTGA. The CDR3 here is CASSPGQGLEAFF. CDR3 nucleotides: TGTGCCAGCAGCCCTGGACAGGGCCTTGAAGCTTTCTTT.

CDR3 in amino acids: CSVPEGATGLNTEAFF. DNA of the CDR3: TGCAGCGTACCAGAGGGGGCCACAGGGTTGAACACTGAAGCTTTCTTT. This chain joins TRBV29-1 and TRBJ1-1, with 7 positions matching TRBD1. Per the germline V gene, CDR1 is SQVTM and CDR2 is ANQGSEA. The J segment lost 0 bases and the V segment lost 6 bases, leaving 13 bases of the junction unmatched. The CDR3 sequence is 16 residues long.

The CDR3 region is CASSAHQTGTGDSPLHF. The CDR3 DNA sequence: TGTGCCAGCAGCGCCCACCAAACCGGGACAGGGGATTCACCCCTCCACTTT. V is TRBV9 and J is TRBJ1-6; 10 positions match TRBD1. Germline V lookup: CDR1 SGDLS, CDR2 YYNGEE. The CDR3 sequence is 17 residues long. Trimming at V came to 3 bases and at J to 8 bases, leaving 11 bases not matched to a gene.

CDR3 in amino acids: CATSDGGTDTQYF. CDR3 DNA: TGTGCCACCAGTGACGGGGGGACAGATACGCAGTATTTT. The rearrangement joins TRBV24-1 to TRBJ2-3, with 7 nucleotides matching TRBD2. The J segment lost 3 bases and the V segment lost 4 bases, leaving 0 bases of the junction unmatched. This CDR3 contains 13 residues. Looked up from germline, CDR1 is KGHDR and CDR2 is SFDVKD.

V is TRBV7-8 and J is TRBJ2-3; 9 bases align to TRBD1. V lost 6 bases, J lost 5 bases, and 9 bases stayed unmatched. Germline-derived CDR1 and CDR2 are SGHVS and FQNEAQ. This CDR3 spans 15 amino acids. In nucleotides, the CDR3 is TGTGCCAGCAGATATTCCGGGACAGGGTTAGATACGCAGTATTTT. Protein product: CASRYSGTGLDTQYF.

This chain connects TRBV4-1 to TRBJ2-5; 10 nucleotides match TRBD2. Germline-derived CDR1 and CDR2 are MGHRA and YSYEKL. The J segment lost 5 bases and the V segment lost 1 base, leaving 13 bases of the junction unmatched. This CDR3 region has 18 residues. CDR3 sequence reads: CASSQGLLAGEFGETQYF. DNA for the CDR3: TGCGCCAGCAGCCAAGGGTTGCTAGCGGGGGAGTTTGGGGAGACCCAGTACTTC.

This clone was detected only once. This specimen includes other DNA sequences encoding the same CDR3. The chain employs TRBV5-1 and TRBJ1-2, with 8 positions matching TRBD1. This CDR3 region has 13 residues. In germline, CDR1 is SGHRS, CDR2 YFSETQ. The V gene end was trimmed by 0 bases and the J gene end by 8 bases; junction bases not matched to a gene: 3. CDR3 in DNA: TGCGCCAGCAGCTTGGCAGGGGGCGGAGGCTACACCTTC. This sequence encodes CASSLAGGGGYTF.

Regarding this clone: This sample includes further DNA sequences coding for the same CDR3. The CDR3 loop is CASSAGTGGETQYF. The CDR3 DNA reads TGCGCCAGCAGCGCCGGGACAGGGGGTGAGACCCAGTACTTC. This sequence joins TRBV5-1 and TRBJ2-5; 11 nucleotides align to TRBD1. The CDR3 sequence is 14 residues long. The trim removed 4 bases at V and 5 bases at J, leaving 4 bases unmatched. Germline loops: CDR1 SGHRS, CDR2 YFSETQ. Using reference TRBV5-1 and TRBJ2-5 for the parts outside the CDR3, the full variable domain is KAGVTQTPRYLIKTRGQQVTLSCSPISGHRSVSWYQQTPGQGLQFLFEYFSETQRNKGNFPGRFSGRQFSNSRSEMNVSTLELGDSALYLCASSAGTGGETQYFGPGTRLLVL.

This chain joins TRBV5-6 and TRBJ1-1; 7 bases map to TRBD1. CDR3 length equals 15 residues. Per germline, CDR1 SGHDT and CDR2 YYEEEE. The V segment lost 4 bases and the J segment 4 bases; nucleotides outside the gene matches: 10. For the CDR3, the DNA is TGTGCCAGCAGCGGTGCAAGGACAGGCGCCACTGAAGCTTTCTTT. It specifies CASSGARTGATEAFF. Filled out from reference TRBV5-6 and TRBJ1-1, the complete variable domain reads DAGVTQSPTHLIKTRGQQVTLRCSPKSGHDTVSWYQQALGQGPQFIFQYYEEEERQRGNFPDRFSGHQFPNYSSELNVNALLLGDSALYLCASSGARTGATEAFFGQGTRLTVV.

CDR3 in DNA: TGTGCCAGCAGGAGCGATACAACCTACGAGCAGTACTTC. Its protein product is CASRSDTTYEQYF. The V gene is TRBV28, the J gene TRBJ2-7; no reliable D call. The CDR3 is made up of 13 amino acids. V gave up 6 bases and J gave up 2 bases, with 11 bases separating them. Germline V CDR1 and CDR2: MDHEN, SYDVKM. Full variable domain (missing parts from reference TRBV28 and TRBJ2-7): DVKVTQSSRYLVKRTGEKVFLECVQDMDHENMFWYRQDPGLGLRLIYFSYDVKMKEKGDIPEGYSVSREKKERFSLILESASTNQTSMYLCASRSDTTYEQYFGPGTRLTVT.

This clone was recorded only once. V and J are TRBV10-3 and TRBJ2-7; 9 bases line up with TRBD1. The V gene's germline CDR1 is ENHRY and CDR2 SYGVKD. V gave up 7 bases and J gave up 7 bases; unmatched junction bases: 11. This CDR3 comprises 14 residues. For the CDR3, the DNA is TGTGCCATCAAGAAGGGACAGGGAGGGGGAGAGCAGTACTTC. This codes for CAIKKGQGGGEQYF.

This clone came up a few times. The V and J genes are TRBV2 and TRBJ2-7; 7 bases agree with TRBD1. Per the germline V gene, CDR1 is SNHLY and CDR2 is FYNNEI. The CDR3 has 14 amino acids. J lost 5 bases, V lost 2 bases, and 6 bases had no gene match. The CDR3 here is CASSENRGGDEQYF. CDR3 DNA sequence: TGTGCCAGCAGTGAAAACAGGGGTGGGGACGAGCAGTACTTC.

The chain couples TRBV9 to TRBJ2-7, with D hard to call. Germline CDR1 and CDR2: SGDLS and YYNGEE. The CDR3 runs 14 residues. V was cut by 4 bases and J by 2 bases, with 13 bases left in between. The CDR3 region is CASSPRLQTYEQYF. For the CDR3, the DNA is TGTGCCAGCAGCCCGCGACTTCAAACCTACGAGCAGTACTTC.

The CDR3 nucleotides read TGTGCCAGCAGCTTAGGGTCGGGACTAACCGTATCCGAGCAGTACTTC. This encodes CASSLGSGLTVSEQYF. The rearrangement links TRBV7-2 to TRBJ2-7; 7 bases agree with TRBD2. This CDR3 comprises 16 residues. Germline V gene sequence: CDR1 SGHTA, CDR2 FQGNSA. Trimming took 1 base from V and 6 from J; bases not matched to a gene: 12.